This T cell receptor beta chain was retrieved from a study of T cell changes during pregnancy in multiple sclerosis. Libraries were prepared by immunoSEQ multiplex PCR; TCRdb keeps only in-frame clonotypes and omits some of them. Of 83,000 or so clones listed, 94% are singletons. The CDR3 covers 17 residues. Per the germline V gene, CDR1 is LGHNA and CDR2 is YNFKEQ. Germline trimming cut 4 bases from V and 0 bases from J; bases unmatched to any gene: 11. This chain links TRBV4-2 with TRBJ2-7; 8 bases align to TRBD2. Sequences were derived from peripheral blood, sampled after pregnancy. This clonotype was obtained from a female donor in good health, enrolled as a control in a pregnancy study. In DNA form, the CDR3 reads TGTGCCAGCAGCCGCCGGGAGGGAACCGGAACCTCCTACGAGCAGTACTTC. Translation gives CASSRREGTGTSYEQYF.